This T cell receptor beta chain was found in a study of shared clonotypes between healthy human individuals. Using immunoSEQ multiplex PCR, the repertoire was profiled, and TCRdb retains in-frame clones only, with some absent. The sample holds approximately 500,000 clones; 90% to 97% are singletons and the top ten take under 0.06%. CD4+ cells underwent separation, giving CD45RA+ naive and CD45RA-negative memory subsets. The source material was naive CD4+ T cells sorted from blood. The subset denotes: CD45RA+ positively selected. The TCR sequence derives from a woman in her 30s in good health.

The CDR3 region has the DNA TGCGCCAGCAGCCGGGAGGGACAGCTAAACTATGGCTACACCTTC. Translating it yields CASSREGQLNYGYTF. This chain links TRBV5-1 with TRBJ1-2, with 7 bases that match TRBD1. Looked up from germline, CDR1 is SGHRS and CDR2 is YFSETQ. Germline trimming cut 4 bases from V and 2 bases from J; bases unmatched to any gene: 8. This CDR3 has 15 amino acids. Full variable domain (rest looked up from reference TRBV5-1 and TRBJ1-2): KAGVTQTPRYLIKTRGQQVTLSCSPISGHRSVSWYQQTPGQGLQFLFEYFSETQRNKGNFPGRFSGRQFSNSRSEMNVSTLELGDSALYLCASSREGQLNYGYTFGSGTRLTVV.